These 27 T cell receptor beta chains came from one sample sequenced in a study of beta chain features in type 1 diabetes. All of the isolated RNA was reverse transcribed, so expressed TCRB transcripts were sequenced. Profiling relied on immunoSEQ multiplex PCR, and the TCRdb table lists in-frame clones only, not all of them. The sample records 38,000 or so clones, about 64% being singletons. The specimen sequenced was Tregs from blood. These receptors all stem from a woman aged 25 to 45 in good health.

The chain is built from TRBV19 and TRBJ2-7; TRBD1 matches 7 bases. CDR3 size: 14 residues. The V gene's germline CDR1 is LNHDA and CDR2 SQIVND (reference sequence). V lost 4 bases to trimming and J lost 2 bases; unmatched junction nucleotides: 5. CDR3 sequence: CASSNRQGPYEQYF. CDR3 sequence (DNA): TGTGCCAGTAGTAACCGACAGGGACCCTACGAGCAGTACTTC.

The DNA for the CDR3 is TGTGCCAGCAGACTTAGACAGACCACCGGGGAGCTGTTTTTT. Protein: CASRLRQTTGELFF. The rearrangement links TRBV7-3 to TRBJ2-2; tentative D call: TRBD1 (5 bases). V was trimmed by 6 bases and J by 4 bases, leaving 12 bases between them. CDR3 length equals 14 residues. CDR1 SGHTA and CDR2 FQGTGA come from the germline V gene.

A few counts support this clone. J is TRBJ2-2 and V is TRBV15; 7 nucleotides match TRBD1. Looked up from germline, CDR1 is LNHNV and CDR2 is YYDKDF (reference sequence). The V segment lost 5 bases and the J segment 3 bases; nucleotides outside the gene matches: 12. There are 17 residues in the CDR3. The chain's CDR3 is CATSPLTGFEDTGELFF. The DNA of the CDR3 is TGTGCCACCAGCCCGTTGACAGGGTTCGAGGACACCGGGGAGCTGTTTTTT.

The chain recombines TRBV11-2 with TRBJ2-6; 7 nucleotides line up with TRBD1. There are 18 residues in the CDR3. V lost 0 bases, J lost 0 bases, and 5 bases stayed unmatched. The V gene's germline CDR1 is SGHAT and CDR2 FQNNGV. The CDR3 spells CASSLEGQFSSGANVLTF. DNA for the CDR3: TGTGCCAGCAGCTTAGAGGGACAGTTCTCCTCTGGGGCCAACGTCCTGACTTTC. Together with reference TRBV11-2 and TRBJ2-6, the CDR3 gives the full variable domain: EAGVAQSPRYKIIEKRQSVAFWCNPISGHATLYWYQQILGQGPKLLIQFQNNGVVDDSQLPKDRFSAERLKGVDSTLKIQPAKLEDSAVYLCASSLEGQFSSGANVLTFGAGSRLTVL.

The V gene is TRBV5-1, the J gene TRBJ2-7; 8 nucleotides agree with TRBD1. Trimming cost V 2 bases and J 0 bases; bases outside gene matches: 4. This CDR3 has 15 residues. CDR1 is SGHRS and CDR2 is YFSETQ in the germline V gene. The CDR3 here is CASSFRQGSSYEQYF. The DNA of the CDR3 is TGCGCCAGCAGCTTTAGACAGGGGAGCTCCTACGAGCAGTACTTC.

The chain employs TRBV6-5 and TRBJ2-7; TRBD1 might be the D (5 bases). Germline V gene lookup returns CDR1 MNHEY and CDR2 SVGAGI. Trimming shortened V by 6 bases and J by 2 bases, and 14 bases separated the two germline ends. The CDR3 loop spans 14 amino acids. CDR3 protein: CASSLSSDTYEQYF. The CDR3 region has the DNA TGTGCCAGCAGCCTCTCCTCGGACACCTACGAGCAGTACTTC.

The rearrangement uses TRBV9 and TRBJ2-1; 10 bases line up with TRBD2. The ends lost 4 bases at V and 4 bases at J; junction bases unmatched: 11. The CDR3 loop spans 17 amino acids. Germline CDR1 is SGDLS and CDR2 is YYNGEE. The CDR3 sequence is CASSLRSLAGRYNEQFF. Written as DNA, the CDR3 is TGTGCCAGCAGCCTCAGGTCACTAGCGGGAAGGTACAATGAGCAGTTCTTC.

The rearrangement uses TRBV5-1 and TRBJ1-2; no firm D call. The germline gives CDR1 SGHRS, CDR2 YFSETQ. V gave up 4 bases and J gave up 7 bases, with 11 bases separating them. The CDR3 extends over 12 amino acids. The CDR3 DNA follows: TGCGCCAGCAGCGGCTATTCGGGTGGCTACACCTTC. It translates to CASSGYSGGYTF.

This clone was seen a few times. This chain uses TRBV28 with TRBJ2-3; the match to TRBD1 covers 8 bases. Germline-derived CDR1 and CDR2 are MDHEN and SYDVKM. This CDR3 is built from 17 residues. Losses at the gene ends were 5 bases for V and 2 bases for J; bases not matched to a gene: 12. CDR3 region: CASSPLVTGVYTDTQYF. The CDR3 DNA follows: TGTGCCAGCAGTCCCTTGGTGACAGGGGTCTACACAGATACGCAGTATTTT.

This chain's CDR3 is CASSLGDRVWETQYF. The DNA for the CDR3 is TGTGCCAGCAGCTTAGGCGACAGGGTTTGGGAGACCCAGTACTTC. The chain has TRBV7-9 and TRBJ2-5; 7 nucleotides agree with TRBD1. V dropped 1 base and J dropped 5; count of bases not matched to a gene: 7. This CDR3 is 15 amino acids long. Germline-derived CDR1 and CDR2 are SEHNR and FQNEAQ (reference sequence).

This sequence joins TRBV9 and TRBJ1-4, with 11 bases identical to TRBD1. CDR3 size: 15 residues. Looked up from germline, CDR1 is SGDLS and CDR2 is YYNGEE. V was clipped by 1 base and J by 13 bases; unmatched bases: 9. The CDR3 DNA is TGTGCCAGCAGCGTAACCGGGACAGGGGGTCTAGGACTGTTTTTT. It translates to CASSVTGTGGLGLFF.

This rearrangement joins TRBV7-2 to TRBJ2-7; tentatively, D is TRBD1 (5 bases). V lost 5 bases to trimming and J lost 2 bases, with 10 bases between them. Germline V gene sequence: CDR1 SGHTA, CDR2 FQGNSA. The length of the CDR3 is 13 residues. CDR3 sequence (DNA): TGTGCCAGCAGCCGCGACAGAGCCTACGAGCAGTACTTC. The encoded protein is CASSRDRAYEQYF.

V gene TRBV7-9 combines with J gene TRBJ1-2; D might be TRBD1 (5 bases). Germline V gene lookup returns CDR1 SEHNR and CDR2 FQNEAQ (reference sequence). Deletions cut 4 bases from V and 5 bases from J, with 11 bases between. CDR3 length equals 13 residues. Here the CDR3 reads CASSSIDSYGYTF. DNA for the CDR3: TGTGCCAGCAGCTCAATTGACAGTTATGGCTACACCTTC.

The rearrangement joins TRBV29-1 to TRBJ2-1; TRBD2 aligns across 7 bases. Germline CDR1 is SQVTM and CDR2 is ANQGSEA. This CDR3 is built from 13 residues. V lost 3 bases to trimming and J lost 5 bases; unmatched junction nucleotides: 4. The CDR3 loop reads CSVDRAGDNEQFF. In DNA form, the CDR3 reads TGCAGCGTTGACAGGGCGGGGGACAATGAGCAGTTCTTC.

This clone was seen a handful of times. This chain links TRBV5-1 with TRBJ2-7; 9 bases are shared with TRBD1. Germline CDR1 SGHRS, CDR2 YFSETQ. V trimming: 4 bases; J trimming: 3 bases; junction bases outside the gene matches: 8. The CDR3 is 15 amino acids. In DNA, the CDR3 is TGCGCCAGCAGCACCGTCGGACAGGGGAACTACGAGCAGTACTTC. Translating gives CASSTVGQGNYEQYF.

The gene calls are TRBV4-3 and TRBJ2-3, with D possibly TRBD2 on 6 matching bases. This CDR3 has 15 amino acids. The V end lost 0 bases, the J end lost 1 base, and 8 bases lay between the germline ends. Germline V CDR1 and CDR2: LGHNA, YSLEER. CDR3 sequence: CASSQDSGGTDTQYF. CDR3 nucleotide sequence: TGCGCCAGCAGCCAAGATAGCGGAGGCACAGATACGCAGTATTTT.

This clone was seen a few times. V gene TRBV6-6 combines with J gene TRBJ2-1; 9 nucleotides match TRBD2. Germline CDR1 is MNHNY and CDR2 is SVGAGI (reference sequence). This CDR3 region has 15 residues. V shed 6 bases and J 14 bases; nucleotides not matched to a gene: 17. The CDR3 DNA sequence: TGTGCCAGCAGAACACGACTAGCGGCCGTCCGGGGGGAGTTCTTC. Residues: CASRTRLAAVRGEFF.

This clone came up once. This sequence joins TRBV30 and TRBJ1-3; no clear D. V was pared by 3 bases and J by 2 bases, with 17 bases between. CDR1 is GTSNPN and CDR2 is SVGIG in the germline V gene (reference sequence). The CDR3 covers 16 residues. The CDR3 is CAWRWKGGLTGNTIYF. In nucleotides, the CDR3 is TGTGCCTGGAGGTGGAAGGGCGGACTTACTGGAAACACCATATATTTT.

The chain is built from TRBV29-1 and TRBJ2-5, with 8 bases identical to TRBD2. Germline V lookup: CDR1 SQVTM, CDR2 ANQGSEA. The trim removed 2 bases at V and 5 bases at J, leaving 4 bases unmatched. The CDR3 runs to 13 residues. The DNA for the CDR3 is TGCAGCGTTGAATTGAGCGGGAGCGAGACCCAGTACTTC. Amino acid sequence: CSVELSGSETQYF.

The rearrangement joins TRBV28 to TRBJ2-7; 8 bases agree with TRBD2. Unmatched junction bases numbered 19, after V lost 6 bases and J lost 3 bases. There are 18 residues in the CDR3. Germline V gene lookup returns CDR1 MDHEN and CDR2 SYDVKM. The CDR3 nucleotides are TGTGCCAGCAGCCCGGGACTGTTAGCGGGGCAAGCGTTCTACGAGCAGTACTTC. Amino acid sequence: CASSPGLLAGQAFYEQYF. The full variable domain, rest sourced from reference TRBV28 and TRBJ2-7, is DVKVTQSSRYLVKRTGEKVFLECVQDMDHENMFWYRQDPGLGLRLIYFSYDVKMKEKGDIPEGYSVSREKKERFSLILESASTNQTSMYLCASSPGLLAGQAFYEQYFGPGTRLTVT.

The CDR3 bases are TGTGCCAGCAGCCAGTTGGGACTAGCGGGAGTGTATGAGCAGTTCTTC. Translation: CASSQLGLAGVYEQFF. This chain joins TRBV14 and TRBJ2-1; 14 bases fit TRBD2. Losses at the gene ends were 3 bases for V and 8 bases for J; bases not matched to a gene: 6. Germline V gene data show CDR1 as SGHDN and CDR2 as FVKESK. The CDR3 has 16 amino acids.

This clone showed up just once. The chain couples TRBV6-5 to TRBJ1-4; 9 bases agree with TRBD1. The CDR3 sequence is 14 residues long. The germline gives CDR1 MNHEY, CDR2 SVGAGI. The J segment lost 8 bases and the V segment lost 5 bases, leaving 6 bases of the junction unmatched. DNA of the CDR3: TGTGCCAGCAGTACACAGGGGGCGAGGGAAAAACTGTTTTTT. Translating gives CASSTQGAREKLFF.

This chain connects TRBV7-9 to TRBJ1-6; weak D call: TRBD1 (6 bases). Germline assignment: CDR1 SEHNR and CDR2 FQNEAQ (reference sequence). V was cut by 6 bases and J by 14 bases, with 23 bases left in between. The CDR3 is made up of 15 amino acids. Here the CDR3 reads CASRRTGIPSGTLHF. The CDR3 DNA sequence: TGTGCCAGCAGGCGAACAGGGATCCCTTCGGGCACCCTCCACTTT.

This chain links TRBV7-8 with TRBJ2-5; tentatively, D is TRBD1 (7 bases). Germline V lookup: CDR1 SGHVS, CDR2 FQNEAQ. The V and J ends lost 5 bases and 1 base respectively, with 11 bases between them. CDR3 length: 14 amino acids. The CDR3 DNA follows: TGTGCCAGCAGCCCGCGGGACAGCCAAGAGACCCAGTACTTC. Translation: CASSPRDSQETQYF. Looking up the rest from reference TRBV7-8 and TRBJ2-5 gives the full variable domain: GAGVSQSPRYKVAKRGQDVALRCDPISGHVSLFWYQQALGQGPEFLTYFQNEAQLDKSGLPSDRFFAERPEGSVSTLKIQRTQQEDSAVYLCASSPRDSQETQYFGPGTRLLVL.

This clone appeared a few times. The V call is TRBV27, the J call TRBJ2-1, with 9 bases lining up with TRBD1. CDR1 and CDR2 (germline): MNHEY, SMNVEV (reference sequence). Losses at the gene ends were 6 bases for V and 10 bases for J; bases not matched to a gene: 7. The CDR3 sequence is 13 residues long. CDR3 loop: CASRIQGAYEQFF. The CDR3, as DNA: TGTGCCAGCAGGATACAGGGGGCCTACGAGCAGTTCTTC.

The chain combines TRBV19 with TRBJ1-2; weak D call: TRBD1 (5 bases). From germline, CDR1 is LNHDA and CDR2 SQIVND (reference sequence). The CDR3 totals 12 residues. V gave up 7 bases and J gave up 1 base, with 7 bases separating them. The CDR3 DNA reads as TGTGCCAGTACCCAGGGTAACTATGGCTACACCTTC. Translated, it gives CASTQGNYGYTF.

The genes are TRBV29-1 and TRBJ2-3; D possibly corresponds to TRBD1 (6 bases). The V gene's germline CDR1 is SQVTM and CDR2 ANQGSEA. V was shortened by 7 bases and J by 3 bases, with 23 bases between the two germline ends. CDR3 length equals 16 residues. CDR3 amino acids: CSARVSRTARTDTQYF. The CDR3 nucleotides are TGCAGCGCGAGGGTTAGTAGGACAGCGAGGACAGATACGCAGTATTTT.